This TCR beta chain was retrieved from a study of CD8+ T cells in alopecia areata (dated by TCRdb to 2017 to 2018). Some background on the complete study: Treated patients were enrolled in an open-label pilot trial of oral tofacitinib at 5 to 10 mg twice daily for moderate-to-severe alopecia areata. Tofacitinib was given for 6 to 18 months, followed by 6 months of follow-up off drug to assess delayed response and recurrence. TCRbeta CDR3 regions were amplified by immunoSEQ multiplex PCR with 35 Vbeta forward and 13 Jbeta reverse primers. Clonality in the scalp was compared among normal scalp (n=4), patchy alopecia areata scalp (n=8), and alopecia totalis/universalis scalp (n=8). RNA came from the PAXgene miRNA kit for fixed scalp, the miRNeasy kit for PBMCs, and the RNeasy kit for mouse skin. To study T cell clonal expansion in alopecia areata, the researchers applied high-throughput TCRbeta sequencing to both the C3H/HeJ mouse model and human patients. Patients on tofacitinib were biopsied at baseline and after 4 and 24 weeks of treatment, and several of the patients also had a later scalp biopsy. Human TCRbeta sequencing covered scalp tissue and sorted CD4+ and CD8+ peripheral blood T cells from patchy and totalis/universalis alopecia areata patients and healthy controls.

Library preparation employed the immunoSEQ multiplex PCR assay. RNA was extracted from all samples and reverse transcribed into cDNA, which served as template for TCR sequencing. First-strand cDNA was synthesized using SuperScript III with a 2:1 mix of oligo-dT and random hexamers. A synthetic immune receptor repertoire was used to measure amplification bias, and any remaining bias was corrected computationally. The authors processed their data as follows. Raw reads were preprocessed to remove errors, and CDR3 was defined according to IMGT conventions as the region from the conserved cysteine to phenylalanine. Clonality was calculated as 1 minus Shannon entropy normalized by log2 of the number of productive unique TCRs. Whether each scalp clone was CD4 or CD8 was inferred by checking scalp TCRbeta sequences against the CD4 and CD8 repertoires from sorted blood. TCRdb retrieved this table from immuneACCESS and kept in-frame rearrangements only. Not all clones are present; in checked studies, unresolved V genes account for under half, and no reason is known for the remainder. That table furnishes V, J and clone size, whereas the DNA furnished D and trimming. Within this sample are over 200,000 clones, with approximately 61% of them counted one time only. In total, the top ten clones hold around 0.46% of the sample.

To note about this clone: Its antigen specificity is not known. Base quality data are lacking; no much larger clone is found one base away.

The intended sense of this specimen's time point label: baseline before oral tofacitinib. Lesional scalp punch biopsies and peripheral blood were collected from alopecia areata patients. After PBMCs were isolated by density centrifugation and stained for CD3, CD4 and CD8, a FACSAria was used to sort CD4+ and CD8+ T cells. Results the study describes overall, beyond this receptor: Unlike mouse skin, which is dominated by gammadelta T cells, normal human skin has resident alphabeta T cells that are also sequenced, and this complicates analysis of the scalp TCR repertoire. Compared with mice, TCR sequences shared between patients were less clear, possibly partly because of HLA diversity across the patient population. Lesional scalp, especially in alopecia totalis/universalis, showed higher clonality and more expanded CD8+ clones than normal scalp, suggesting antigenic drive.

For this chain, trimming is 3 bases at the V end and 4 bases at the J end, and the number of junction bases without a gene match is 9. CDR1 MGHRA and CDR2 YSYEKL are derived from the germline V gene. The CDR3 runs 16 residues from the cysteine to the phenylalanine. CDR3 DNA is the only sequence kept; it has 48 bases, read in frame from the first base. The clonotype originates from a human donor with alopecia areata. Material: CD4+ T cells sorted from blood, obtained at week 0. Recombination linked TRBV4-1 to TRBJ2-7; 10 bases in the middle match TRBD2. This receptor has the CDR3 CASSHPPASGSYEQYF. The DNA reads as follows: TGCGCCAGCAGCCACCCCCCGGCTAGCGGGAGTTACGAGCAGTACTTC.